The next 25 T cell receptor beta chains were all read from a single sample in a study of blood T cell repertoires in COVID-19. The method was immunoSEQ multiplex PCR; TCRdb's version includes in-frame clones alone and lacks a portion of them. The sample consists of some 180,000 clones, just over 90% of them appearing once. The specimen sequenced was peripheral blood. These receptors all stem from a man aged 18 to 29 with COVID-19, enrolled during active disease.

The V and J genes are TRBV28 and TRBJ1-5; maybe TRBD1 (6 bases). Germline CDR1 MDHEN, CDR2 SYDVKM. This CDR3 has 12 amino acids. The V gene lost 6 bases and the J gene lost 6 bases, with 9 bases spanning the gap. The CDR3 spells CASRQGAQPQHF. The CDR3, as DNA: TGTGCCAGCAGACAGGGAGCTCAGCCCCAGCATTTT.

The chain has TRBV30 and TRBJ1-4; no clear D gene. The CDR3 has 12 amino acids. CDR1 GTSNPN and CDR2 SVGIG come from the germline V gene (reference sequence). V lost 5 bases, J lost 4 bases, and 8 bases lay in between. In DNA, the CDR3 is TGTGCCTGGCGAAGAGATAATGAAAAACTGTTTTTT. This codes for CAWRRDNEKLFF.

The rearrangement joins TRBV10-3 to TRBJ2-7, with 9 positions matching TRBD1. J was trimmed by 4 bases and V by 4 bases; bases with no gene match: 14. Germline V lookup: CDR1 ENHRY, CDR2 SYGVKD. This CDR3 comprises 17 residues. CDR3: CAISVGQGTSNDYEQYF. The CDR3 bases are TGTGCCATCAGTGTTGGACAGGGGACATCGAATGATTACGAGCAGTACTTC.

This clone was observed a single time. V usage is TRBV6-5 and J usage is TRBJ2-1, with TRBD1 matching over 10 bases. This CDR3 spans 15 amino acids. CDR1 is MNHEY, CDR2 SVGAGI, per germline. The V and J ends lost 6 bases and 7 bases, in that order; junction bases with no gene match: 9. CDR3 in DNA: TGTGCCAGCAGCAGAGGGACAGGGGTTGGGAATGAGCAGTTCTTC. Its translation is CASSRGTGVGNEQFF.

The CDR3, as DNA: TGTGCCAGCAGTTTTCAAGCGGGATCTGAGCAGTTCTTC. This codes for CASSFQAGSEQFF. The V call is TRBV27, the J call TRBJ2-1, with 7 bases matching TRBD2. Germline V gene lookup returns CDR1 MNHEY and CDR2 SMNVEV (reference sequence). With 3 bases clipped from V and 9 bases from J, the junction kept 5 bases outside the gene matches. The length of the CDR3 is 13 residues.

A few counts support this clone. The V gene is TRBV6-2 or TRBV6-3, the J gene TRBJ2-2, with D uncertain. The germline gives CDR1 MNHEY, CDR2 SVGEGT. The V and J ends lost 2 bases and 8 bases respectively, with 3 bases between them. The CDR3 has 11 amino acids. The chain's CDR3 is CASSYEGELFF. The CDR3 DNA reads TGTGCCAGCAGTTACGAGGGGGAGCTGTTTTTT.

This clone was observed a handful of times. V and J are TRBV6-2 or TRBV6-3 and TRBJ2-7; 9 bases align to TRBD2. In germline, CDR1 is MNHEY, CDR2 SVGEGT. Germline trimming cut 2 bases from V and 1 base from J; bases unmatched to any gene: 3. CDR3 size: 15 residues. The CDR3 DNA reads TGTGCCAGCAGTTACGGACTAGCGAGTTCCTACGAGCAGTACTTC. Translation: CASSYGLASSYEQYF.

Here the CDR3 reads CASSQDPREKLFF. The DNA of the CDR3 is TGTGCCAGCAGCCAAGATCCGCGTGAAAAACTGTTTTTT. This chain links TRBV14 with TRBJ1-4; D is unclear. This CDR3 contains 13 residues. Germline loops: CDR1 SGHDN, CDR2 FVKESK. V lost 0 bases, J lost 7 bases, and 6 bases lay in between.

The chain recombines TRBV5-6 with TRBJ1-5; D perhaps matches TRBD1 (5 bases). The CDR3 runs to 13 residues. CDR1 SGHDT and CDR2 YYEEEE come from the germline V gene. Trimming shortened V by 5 bases and J by 7 bases, and 13 bases separated the two germline ends. The CDR3 nucleotides are TGTGCCAGCAGTTCAGGGTCCTTCCAGCCCCAGCATTTT. Translated, it gives CASSSGSFQPQHF.

This rearrangement joins TRBV6-5 to TRBJ1-1, with 7 positions matching TRBD1. CDR1 and CDR2 (germline): MNHEY, SVGAGI. Losses at the gene ends were 2 bases for V and 4 bases for J; bases not matched to a gene: 10. There are 16 residues in the CDR3. CDR3 residues: CASSYTTGTLGTEAFF. CDR3 sequence (DNA): TGTGCCAGCAGTTACACGACAGGGACTTTGGGCACTGAAGCTTTCTTT.

The chain combines TRBV27 with TRBJ2-5; TRBD2 matches at 9 bases. The V gene's germline CDR1 is MNHEY and CDR2 SMNVEV (reference sequence). V lost 4 bases, J lost 5 bases, and 8 bases stayed unmatched. The CDR3 spans 15 residues. Here the CDR3 DNA reads TGTGCCAGCAGTTACAGGGGCGGGAGGGGGGAGACCCAGTACTTC. Encoded protein: CASSYRGGRGETQYF.

This clone was seen a single time. The chain is built from TRBV7-2 and TRBJ2-7; a possible D gene is TRBD2 (7 bases). The germline V gene has CDR1 SGHTA and CDR2 FQGNSA. CDR3 length: 15 residues. The V gene lost 4 bases and the J gene lost 2 bases, with 15 bases spanning the gap. CDR3 in DNA: TGTGCCAGCAGCTCCCAGTCGGGGGGCGCCTACGAGCAGTACTTC. It yields the protein CASSSQSGGAYEQYF. The complete variable domain, with remaining parts taken from reference TRBV7-2 and TRBJ2-7, reads GAGVSQSPSNKVTEKGKDVELRCDPISGHTALYWYRQSLGQGLEFLIYFQGNSAPDKSGLPSDRFSAERTGGSVSTLTIQRTQQEDSAVYLCASSSQSGGAYEQYFGPGTRLTVT.

The chain uses TRBV25-1 and TRBJ1-3; TRBD1 matches 12 bases. Unmatched junction bases numbered 0, after V lost 4 bases and J lost 5 bases. This CDR3 region has 14 residues. Germline CDR1 reads MGHDK; CDR2 reads SYGVNS. The CDR3 reads CASSGDRGRNTIYF. The DNA of the CDR3 is TGTGCCAGCAGTGGGGACAGGGGGCGAAACACCATATATTTT.

This chain links TRBV27 with TRBJ2-7; 11 bases agree with TRBD2. The V segment lost 5 bases and the J segment 6 bases; nucleotides outside the gene matches: 6. The V gene's germline CDR1 is MNHEY and CDR2 SMNVEV (reference sequence). The length of the CDR3 is 14 residues. This chain's CDR3 is CASSISGRASEQYF. The CDR3 DNA is TGTGCCAGCAGTATTAGCGGGAGGGCGAGCGAGCAGTACTTC.

The chain's CDR3 is CASSFASSYEQYF. The CDR3 nucleotides read TGTGCCAGCAGCTTTGCGAGCTCCTACGAGCAGTACTTC. This chain links TRBV7-8 with TRBJ2-7; D is undetermined. Germline assignment: CDR1 SGHVS and CDR2 FQNEAQ. Trimming took off 3 bases at V and 0 bases at J, with 6 bases between the two ends. The CDR3 length is 13 residues.

The V call is TRBV30, the J call TRBJ2-7; TRBD2 matches 10 bases. The V and J ends lost 4 bases and 0 bases, in that order; junction bases with no gene match: 9. The germline V gene has CDR1 GTSNPN and CDR2 SVGIG (reference sequence). This CDR3 contains 16 residues. The CDR3 DNA reads TGTGCCTGGATGAAAGCGGGGGGGTTAGGCTCCTACGAGCAGTACTTC. Amino acids: CAWMKAGGLGSYEQYF.

The V gene is TRBV27, the J gene TRBJ2-1; D unresolved. V lost 6 bases to trimming and J lost 0 bases, with 9 bases between them. Germline V gene lookup returns CDR1 MNHEY and CDR2 SMNVEV (reference sequence). The CDR3 spans 14 residues. The CDR3 is CASRGSFSYNEQFF. CDR3 coding DNA: TGTGCCAGCAGGGGCAGTTTCTCCTACAATGAGCAGTTCTTC.

The sample holds one count of this clone. The chain employs TRBV5-4 and TRBJ1-1; 8 nucleotides align to TRBD1. CDR1 SGHNT and CDR2 YYREEE come from the germline V gene (reference sequence). The length of the CDR3 is 15 residues. J gave up 5 bases and V 4 bases, and 10 bases lay outside the gene matches. The CDR3, as DNA: TGTGCCAGCAGCAAGAGGTCAGGGGGCAGAACTGAAGCTTTCTTT. This translates into CASSKRSGGRTEAFF.

The CDR3 bases are TGTGCCAGCAGTTTATTCCGGGGTCGGTCCTACGAGCAGTACTTC. This gives the protein CASSLFRGRSYEQYF. The chain carries TRBV28 and TRBJ2-7; TRBD2 is a possible D gene (5 bases). Germline V CDR1 and CDR2: MDHEN, SYDVKM. The CDR3 is 15 residues long. Trimming stripped 1 base from V and 1 base from J, with 11 bases between.

V and J are TRBV25-1 and TRBJ1-2, with D possibly TRBD1 on 5 matching bases. Trimming took 0 bases from V and 4 from J, leaving 9 bases between them. CDR3 length equals 14 residues. Germline values: CDR1 MGHDK, CDR2 SYGVNS. CDR3 in amino acids: CASSEYGGPYGYTF. The CDR3 DNA follows: TGTGCCAGCAGTGAATACGGGGGTCCCTATGGCTACACCTTC.

The CDR3 DNA follows: TGCAGCGCCCGGGACAGAGCCTACGAGCAGTACTTC. Protein: CSARDRAYEQYF. The rearrangement uses TRBV29-1 and TRBJ2-7; 7 bases align to TRBD1. CDR1 is SQVTM, CDR2 ANQGSEA, per germline. The junction had 5 bases not matched to a gene; V was cut back by 7 bases and J by 2 bases. The CDR3 sequence is 12 residues long.

The chain is built from TRBV4-3 and TRBJ2-7; 10 bases fit TRBD1. Germline CDR1 is LGHNA and CDR2 is YSLEER. The CDR3 totals 16 residues. After removal of 0 bases from V and 6 bases from J, the junction contained 8 bases not matched to a gene. For the CDR3, the DNA is TGCGCCAGCAGCCAAGACGTGGGGACAGGGGTCACCGAGCAGTACTTC. Its translation: CASSQDVGTGVTEQYF.

The gene calls are TRBV15 and TRBJ1-1, with 7 bases that match TRBD1. The CDR3 extends over 14 amino acids. CDR1 LNHNV and CDR2 YYDKDF come from the germline V gene (reference sequence). V lost 5 bases and J lost 8; bases outside the gene matches: 11. CDR3 sequence reads: CATSGGWGQNEAFF. The CDR3 DNA reads TGTGCCACCAGCGGTGGCTGGGGACAGAACGAAGCTTTCTTT.

Only a few counts were recorded for this clone. The gene calls are TRBV11-2 and TRBJ2-7; D is perhaps TRBD1 (6 bases). The germline V and J ends were trimmed by 2 bases and 6 bases, with 17 bases remaining between them. The length of the CDR3 is 15 residues. CDR1 is SGHAT, CDR2 FQNNGV, per germline. CDR3 sequence: CASSLLGQGFGEQYF. CDR3 in DNA: TGTGCCAGCAGCTTACTCGGGCAGGGGTTTGGCGAGCAGTACTTC.

This clone was recorded once. The V call is TRBV4-1, the J call TRBJ2-1, with 9 bases that match TRBD2. CDR3 size: 19 residues. The ends lost 0 bases at V and 4 bases at J; junction bases unmatched: 13. Germline V gene lookup returns CDR1 MGHRA and CDR2 YSYEKL. CDR3 protein: CASSQDSLKAGGAYNEQFF. CDR3 bases: TGCGCCAGCAGCCAAGATAGTCTCAAGGCGGGAGGGGCATACAATGAGCAGTTCTTC.